These T cell receptor beta chains were read from a single sample in a study of cytomegalovirus exposure and HLA in healthy donors. Here immunoSEQ multiplex PCR was the method, and the copy in TCRdb shows in-frame clones only, minus some. Of 150,000 to 200,000 clones listed, 84% are singletons. Sequencing was done on a sample of PBMCs. These TCRs come from a boy aged 10-17 years in good health and CMV-seronegative. The CDR3 runs from the conserved cysteine through the conserved F or W. The order of the fields is CDR3 protein, CDR3 DNA, clone size, V gene, J gene, D gene. The D gene is left open where the match is weak. Rows may omit the clone size; those that give it use once, few, many or a size class.

CDR3: CAWSGTYEQYF; DNA: TGTGCCTGGAGTGGTACATACGAGCAGTACTTC; size: few; V: TRBV30; J: TRBJ2-7; D: .
CDR3: CASSFRQGAKAETQYF; DNA: TGTGCCAGCAGCTTCAGACAGGGGGCTAAGGCAGAGACCCAGTACTTC; size: .; V: TRBV13; J: TRBJ2-5; D: TRBD1
CDR3: CASSSSPRGEQYF; DNA: TGTGCCAGCAGTTCCTCCCCCCGGGGTGAGCAGTACTTC; size: few; V: TRBV27; J: TRBJ2-7; D: .
CDR3: CASSSTDSRYYGYTF; DNA: TGTGCCAGCAGCTCCACCGACAGTAGATACTATGGCTACACCTTC; size: .; V: TRBV7-9; J: TRBJ1-2; D: .
CDR3: CASSLGPSGSITYEQYF; DNA: TGCGCCAGCAGCTTGGGGCCCAGCGGGAGTATTACCTACGAGCAGTACTTC; size: .; V: TRBV5-1; J: TRBJ2-7; D: TRBD2
CDR3: CASSFFDTRLYF; DNA: TGTGCCAGCAGTTTTTTTGACACCCGCCTGTATTTT; size: .; V: TRBV27; J: TRBJ2-3; D: .
CDR3: CASSVGTSSTDTQYF; DNA: TGTGCCAGCAGCGTCGGGACATCTAGCACAGATACGCAGTATTTT; size: .; V: TRBV7-9; J: TRBJ2-3; D: .
CDR3: CASSASGGSNEQFF; DNA: TGTGCCAGCAGCGCTAGCGGGGGGAGCAATGAGCAGTTCTTC; size: .; V: TRBV9; J: TRBJ2-1; D: TRBD2
CDR3: CASSSVGTVSTGELFF; DNA: TGTGCCAGCAGCTCAGTCGGGACAGTGAGCACCGGGGAGCTGTTTTTT; size: .; V: TRBV7-3; J: TRBJ2-2; D: TRBD1
CDR3: CSVRQGAHGYTF; DNA: TGCAGCGTTCGACAGGGGGCACATGGCTACACCTTC; size: .; V: TRBV29-1; J: TRBJ1-2; D: TRBD1
CDR3: CASSLVPESYEQYF; DNA: TGTGCCAGCAGCTTAGTTCCGGAGAGCTACGAGCAGTACTTC; size: .; V: TRBV7-2; J: TRBJ2-7; D: .
CDR3: CASSLVSGWIYEQYF; DNA: TGCGCCAGCAGCTTGGTTTCCGGGTGGATCTACGAGCAGTACTTC; size: .; V: TRBV5-1; J: TRBJ2-7; D: .
CDR3: CASRREDYEQYF; DNA: TGTGCCAGCAGGCGGGAAGATTACGAGCAGTACTTC; size: .; V: TRBV28; J: TRBJ2-7; D: .
CDR3: CASSQGLGGPFQPQHF; DNA: TGCGCCAGCAGCCAGGGGCTCGGGGGGCCTTTTCAGCCCCAGCATTTT; size: .; V: TRBV4-1; J: TRBJ1-5; D: .
CDR3: CASSVGTGGNTIYF; DNA: TGTGCCAGCAGTGTGGGTACGGGGGGAAACACCATATATTTT; size: .; V: TRBV6-1; J: TRBJ1-3; D: .
CDR3: CASSPRQGEDEQFF; DNA: TGTGCCAGCTCACCAAGACAGGGTGAGGATGAGCAGTTCTTC; size: once; V: TRBV18; J: TRBJ2-1; D: TRBD1
CDR3: CASSPGRANGYTF; DNA: TGTGCCAGCTCACCAGGCAGGGCCAATGGCTACACCTTC; size: .; V: TRBV18; J: TRBJ1-2; D: .
CDR3: CASSILTEAFF; DNA: TGTGCCAGTAGTATCCTGACTGAAGCTTTCTTT; size: once; V: TRBV19; J: TRBJ1-1; D: .
CDR3: CASSLGGRATNEKLFF; DNA: TGTGCCAGCAGCTTAGGAGGCAGGGCTACTAATGAAAAACTGTTTTTT; size: .; V: TRBV7-6; J: TRBJ1-4; D: .
CDR3: CASSLGLAGGLLDEQFF; DNA: TGCGCCAGCAGCCTCGGACTAGCGGGAGGCCTTTTAGATGAGCAGTTCTTC; size: .; V: TRBV5-1; J: TRBJ2-1; D: TRBD2
CDR3: CASSRDREVVGYGYTF; DNA: TGCGCCAGCAGCCGAGACCGAGAGGTCGTGGGCTATGGCTACACCTTC; size: once; V: TRBV4-1; J: TRBJ1-2; D: .
CDR3: CASRPRLLNTEAFF; DNA: TGTGCCAGTAGGCCCCGCCTACTGAACACTGAAGCTTTCTTT; size: .; V: TRBV19; J: TRBJ1-1; D: .
CDR3: CASSRGGYSEAFF; DNA: TGTGCCAGCTCCCGTGGAGGGTATTCTGAAGCTTTCTTT; size: few; V: TRBV25-1; J: TRBJ1-1; D: .
CDR3: CASSPRGPGGEQFF; DNA: TGTGCCAGCAGCCCTAGGGGGCCGGGCGGTGAGCAGTTCTTC; size: .; V: TRBV7-2; J: TRBJ2-1; D: TRBD1
CDR3: CASSSNGEGSNEAFF; DNA: TGCGCCAGCAGCTCCAACGGGGAAGGGAGTAATGAAGCTTTCTTT; size: .; V: TRBV5-1; J: TRBJ1-1; D: .
CDR3: CASTHRQATNEKLFF; DNA: TGTGCTTCGACCCACAGGCAGGCAACTAATGAAAAACTGTTTTTT; size: .; V: TRBV11-2; J: TRBJ1-4; D: .
CDR3: CASFWDSREETQYF; DNA: TGTGCCAGCTTCTGGGACTCTCGTGAAGAGACCCAGTACTTC; size: .; V: TRBV2; J: TRBJ2-5; D: .
CDR3: CASSSSPSSYNEQFF; DNA: TGTGCTAGCAGCTCCTCCCCTAGCTCCTACAATGAGCAGTTCTTC; size: .; V: TRBV7-7; J: TRBJ2-1; D: .
CDR3: CASSRAREVNEQYF; DNA: TGTGCCAGCAGCCGCGCCAGGGAGGTGAACGAGCAGTACTTC; size: .; V: TRBV11-2; J: TRBJ2-7; D: .
CDR3: CASSADRGPTDTQYF; DNA: TGTGCCAGTAGTGCCGACAGGGGACCCACAGATACGCAGTATTTT; size: .; V: TRBV19; J: TRBJ2-3; D: TRBD1
CDR3: CASSISLWDNAYEQYF; DNA: TGTGCCAGTAGTATTTCTTTATGGGACAATGCCTACGAGCAGTACTTC; size: .; V: TRBV19; J: TRBJ2-7; D: .
CDR3: CASSLLASRGSTDTQYF; DNA: TGTGCCAGCAGCCTGCTGGCCAGCCGGGGGAGCACAGATACGCAGTATTTT; size: .; V: TRBV7-8; J: TRBJ2-3; D: .
CDR3: CAWSSDGLSYNEQFF; DNA: TGTGCCTGGAGTTCGGACGGACTCTCCTACAATGAGCAGTTCTTC; size: .; V: TRBV30; J: TRBJ2-1; D: .
CDR3: CASSYTGTALQHF; DNA: TGTGCCAGCAGTTACACCGGGACAGCACTCCAGCATTTT; size: .; V: TRBV6-5; J: TRBJ1-5; D: TRBD1
CDR3: CASSGTGPINQPQHF; DNA: TGTGCCAGCAGTGGGACAGGGCCTATCAATCAGCCCCAGCATTTT; size: .; V: TRBV6-1; J: TRBJ1-5; D: TRBD1
CDR3: CASSSRQGRNYEQYF; DNA: TGTGCCAGCAGCTCCCGACAGGGCCGTAACTACGAGCAGTACTTC; size: .; V: TRBV7-9; J: TRBJ2-7; D: TRBD1
CDR3: CASSGGGGRSSPLHF; DNA: TGTGCCAGCAGCGGGGGTGGGGGCAGGAGTTCACCCCTCCACTTT; size: .; V: TRBV7-9; J: TRBJ1-6; D: .
CDR3: CAWSVRTYGYTF; DNA: TGTGCCTGGAGTGTACGGACATATGGCTACACCTTC; size: .; V: TRBV30; J: TRBJ1-2; D: .
CDR3: CAIQRDRGPEQYF; DNA: TGTGCCATACAAAGGGACAGGGGGCCCGAGCAGTACTTC; size: .; V: TRBV2; J: TRBJ2-7; D: TRBD1
CDR3: CSVLEQGAYEQYF; DNA: TGCAGCGTTCTCGAACAGGGGGCCTACGAGCAGTACTTC; size: .; V: TRBV29-1; J: TRBJ2-7; D: TRBD1
CDR3: CASSAQVEEKLFF; DNA: TGTGCCAGCTCAGCCCAGGTTGAGGAAAAACTGTTTTTT; size: .; V: TRBV18; J: TRBJ1-4; D: .
CDR3: CSGTSGNADTQYF; DNA: TGCAGCGGGACTAGCGGGAATGCAGATACGCAGTATTTT; size: .; V: TRBV29-1; J: TRBJ2-3; D: TRBD2
CDR3: CASSWQNTYEQYF; DNA: TGTGCCAGCAGTTGGCAGAATACCTACGAGCAGTACTTC; size: .; V: TRBV27; J: TRBJ2-7; D: .
CDR3: CAWSVGQGWGYTF; DNA: TGTGCCTGGAGTGTAGGGCAGGGTTGGGGCTACACCTTC; size: .; V: TRBV30; J: TRBJ1-2; D: .
CDR3: CASRRPTGGDYGYTF; DNA: TGTGCCAGCAGACGTCCTACAGGGGGCGACTATGGCTACACCTTC; size: .; V: TRBV11-2; J: TRBJ1-2; D: TRBD1
CDR3: CASSVGGKGNQPQHF; DNA: TGTGCCAGCAGTGTGGGGGGGAAGGGCAATCAGCCCCAGCATTTT; size: .; V: TRBV25-1; J: TRBJ1-5; D: .
CDR3: CASKVTRSDTEAFF; DNA: TGTGCCAGCAAGGTTACGAGGTCCGACACTGAAGCTTTCTTT; size: .; V: TRBV5-4; J: TRBJ1-1; D: .
CDR3: CASSLWDRGYVYGYTF; DNA: TGTGCCAGCAGCTTGTGGGACAGGGGGTATGTCTATGGCTACACCTTC; size: .; V: TRBV5-6; J: TRBJ1-2; D: TRBD1
CDR3: CASSSYFGTEAFF; DNA: TGTGCCAGCAGTTCTTATTTCGGCACTGAAGCTTTCTTT; size: .; V: TRBV28; J: TRBJ1-1; D: .
CDR3: CAIKDRDTDTQYF; DNA: TGTGCCATAAAGGACAGAGACACAGATACGCAGTATTTT; size: .; V: TRBV10-3; J: TRBJ2-3; D: .
CDR3: CATGGQGLSSPLHF; DNA: TGTGCCACAGGGGGACAGGGACTTTCTTCACCCCTCCACTTT; size: .; V: TRBV6-5; J: TRBJ1-6; D: TRBD1
CDR3: CASSLAGGETDTQYF; DNA: TGTGCCAGCAGCTTAGCGGGAGGTGAAACAGATACGCAGTATTTT; size: .; V: TRBV7-3; J: TRBJ2-3; D: TRBD2
CDR3: CASSVVPAGEFYNEQFF; DNA: TGTGCCAGCAGCGTAGTCCCAGCGGGAGAGTTCTACAATGAGCAGTTCTTC; size: .; V: TRBV9; J: TRBJ2-1; D: TRBD2
CDR3: CASSLHRLAGGYQETQYF; DNA: TGTGCCAGCAGCTTACATCGGCTAGCGGGAGGATATCAAGAGACCCAGTACTTC; size: .; V: TRBV7-6; J: TRBJ2-5; D: TRBD2
CDR3: CASSRSGGASTDTQYF; DNA: TGCGCCAGCAGTCGTTCTGGGGGGGCTAGCACAGATACGCAGTATTTT; size: .; V: TRBV5-1; J: TRBJ2-3; D: .
CDR3: CASRYSSWGYTF; DNA: TGTGCCAGCAGGTACAGCAGTTGGGGCTACACCTTC; size: .; V: TRBV2; J: TRBJ1-2; D: .
CDR3: CASSHVGTSRAGELFF; DNA: TGCGCCAGCAGCCATGTTGGGACTAGTCGCGCCGGGGAGCTGTTTTTT; size: .; V: TRBV4-1; J: TRBJ2-2; D: TRBD2
CDR3: CASSLGTSGPSYEQYF; DNA: TGCGCCAGCAGCTTGGGGACTAGCGGGCCTTCCTACGAGCAGTACTTC; size: .; V: TRBV5-1; J: TRBJ2-7; D: TRBD2
CDR3: CASKPGQGADTQYF; DNA: TGTGCCAGCAAGCCGGGACAGGGTGCAGATACGCAGTATTTT; size: once; V: TRBV6-6; J: TRBJ2-3; D: TRBD1
CDR3: CASSRYGLAGSQETQYF; DNA: TGTGCCAGCAGCCGGTACGGACTAGCGGGGTCCCAAGAGACCCAGTACTTC; size: .; V: TRBV4-2; J: TRBJ2-5; D: TRBD2